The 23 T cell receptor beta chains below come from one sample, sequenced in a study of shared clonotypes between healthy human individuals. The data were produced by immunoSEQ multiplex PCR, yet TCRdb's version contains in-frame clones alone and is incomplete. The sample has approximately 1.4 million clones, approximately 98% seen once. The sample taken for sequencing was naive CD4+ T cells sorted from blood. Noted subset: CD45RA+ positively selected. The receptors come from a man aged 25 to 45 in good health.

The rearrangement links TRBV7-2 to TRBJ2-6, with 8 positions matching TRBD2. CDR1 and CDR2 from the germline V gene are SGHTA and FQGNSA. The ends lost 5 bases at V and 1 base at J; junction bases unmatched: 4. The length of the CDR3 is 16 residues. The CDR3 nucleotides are TGTGCCAGCAGCACGGGGGGGAAGTCTGGGGCCAACGTCCTGACTTTC. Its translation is CASSTGGKSGANVLTF. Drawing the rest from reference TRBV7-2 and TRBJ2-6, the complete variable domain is GAGVSQSPSNKVTEKGKDVELRCDPISGHTALYWYRQSLGQGLEFLIYFQGNSAPDKSGLPSDRFSAERTGGSVSTLTIQRTQQEDSAVYLCASSTGGKSGANVLTFGAGSRLTVL.

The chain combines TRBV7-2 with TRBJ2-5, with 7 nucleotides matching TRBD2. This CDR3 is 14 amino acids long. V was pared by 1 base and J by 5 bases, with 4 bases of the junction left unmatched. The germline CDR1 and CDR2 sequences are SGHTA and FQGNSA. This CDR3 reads CASSLGRGGETQYF. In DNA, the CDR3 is TGTGCCAGCAGCTTAGGGAGGGGAGGGGAGACCCAGTACTTC.

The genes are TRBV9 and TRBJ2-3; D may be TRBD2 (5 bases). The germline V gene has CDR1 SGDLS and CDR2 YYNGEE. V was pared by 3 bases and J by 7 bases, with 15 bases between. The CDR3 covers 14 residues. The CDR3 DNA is TGTGCCAGCAGCGCCGGACTGTTGGGGAATACGCAGTATTTT. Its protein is CASSAGLLGNTQYF.

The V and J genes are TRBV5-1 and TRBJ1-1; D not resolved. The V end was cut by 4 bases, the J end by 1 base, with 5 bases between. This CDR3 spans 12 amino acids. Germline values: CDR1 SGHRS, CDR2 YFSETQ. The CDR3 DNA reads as TGCGCCAGCAGCAAACAGAACACTGAAGCTTTCTTT. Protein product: CASSKQNTEAFF.

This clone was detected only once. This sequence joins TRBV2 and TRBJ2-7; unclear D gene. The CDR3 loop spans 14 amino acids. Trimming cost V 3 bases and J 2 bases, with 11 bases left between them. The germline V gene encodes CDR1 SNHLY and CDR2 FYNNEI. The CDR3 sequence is CASSDRGLTYEQYF. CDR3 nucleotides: TGTGCCAGCAGTGACAGAGGCCTTACCTACGAGCAGTACTTC.

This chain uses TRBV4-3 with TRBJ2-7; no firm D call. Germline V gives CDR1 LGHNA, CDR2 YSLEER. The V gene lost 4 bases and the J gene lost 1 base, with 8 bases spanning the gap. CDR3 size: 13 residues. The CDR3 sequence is CASSRELSYEQYF. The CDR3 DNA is TGCGCCAGCAGCCGAGAACTGTCCTACGAGCAGTACTTC.

The CDR3 loop is CASSLWRTGAFSYNEQFF. CDR3 bases: TGTGCCAGCAGCTTATGGAGGACAGGGGCCTTTTCCTACAATGAGCAGTTCTTC. The J gene is TRBJ2-1, the V gene TRBV7-9; 9 bases match TRBD1. The J segment lost 1 base and the V segment lost 2 bases, leaving 9 bases of the junction unmatched. Germline CDR1 SEHNR, CDR2 FQNEAQ (reference sequence). The CDR3 spans 18 residues.

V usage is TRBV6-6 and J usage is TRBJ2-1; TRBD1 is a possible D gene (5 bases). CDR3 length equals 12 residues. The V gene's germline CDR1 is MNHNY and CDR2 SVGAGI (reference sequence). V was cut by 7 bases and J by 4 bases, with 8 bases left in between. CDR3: CASNDRYNEQFF. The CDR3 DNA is TGTGCCAGCAATGACAGATACAATGAGCAGTTCTTC.

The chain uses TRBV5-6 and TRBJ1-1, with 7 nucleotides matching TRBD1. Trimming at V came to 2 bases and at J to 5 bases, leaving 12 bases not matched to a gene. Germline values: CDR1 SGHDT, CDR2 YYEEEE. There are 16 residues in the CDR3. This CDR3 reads CASSLKLGGLRTEAFF. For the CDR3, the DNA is TGTGCCAGCAGCTTAAAACTAGGGGGCTTAAGGACTGAAGCTTTCTTT. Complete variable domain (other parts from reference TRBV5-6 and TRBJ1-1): DAGVTQSPTHLIKTRGQQVTLRCSPKSGHDTVSWYQQALGQGPQFIFQYYEEEERQRGNFPDRFSGHQFPNYSSELNVNALLLGDSALYLCASSLKLGGLRTEAFFGQGTRLTVV.

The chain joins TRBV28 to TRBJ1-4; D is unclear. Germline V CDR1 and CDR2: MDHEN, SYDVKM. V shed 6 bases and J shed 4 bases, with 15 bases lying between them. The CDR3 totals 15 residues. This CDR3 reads CASSSPGSGNEKLFF. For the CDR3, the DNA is TGTGCCAGCAGCTCCCCCGGGTCGGGTAATGAAAAACTGTTTTTT.

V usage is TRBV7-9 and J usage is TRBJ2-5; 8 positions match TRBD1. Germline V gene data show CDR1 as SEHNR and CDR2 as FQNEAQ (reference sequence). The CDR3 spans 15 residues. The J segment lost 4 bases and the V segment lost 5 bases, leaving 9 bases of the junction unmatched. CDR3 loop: CASSRGQVEGETQYF. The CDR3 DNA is TGTGCCAGCAGCAGGGGACAGGTAGAAGGAGAGACCCAGTACTTC.

In DNA form, the CDR3 reads TGTGCCAGCAGGTCCATTAGGCAAGAGACCCAGTACTTC. This gives the protein CASRSIRQETQYF. The chain is built from TRBV13 and TRBJ2-5, with D uncertain. The CDR3 is made up of 13 amino acids. CDR1 and CDR2 (germline): PRHDT, FYEKMQ (reference sequence). V was pared by 6 bases and J by 2 bases, with 10 bases between.

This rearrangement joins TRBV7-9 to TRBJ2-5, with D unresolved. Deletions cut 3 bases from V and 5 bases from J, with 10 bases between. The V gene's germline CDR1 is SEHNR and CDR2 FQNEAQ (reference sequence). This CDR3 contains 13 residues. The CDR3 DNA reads TGTGCCAGCAGCTTGTCTGGGATGGAGACCCAGTACTTC. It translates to CASSLSGMETQYF.

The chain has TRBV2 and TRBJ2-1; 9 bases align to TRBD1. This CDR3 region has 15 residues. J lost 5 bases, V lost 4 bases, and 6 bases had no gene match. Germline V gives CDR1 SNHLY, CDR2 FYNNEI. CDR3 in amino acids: CASSVGGQGNNEQFF. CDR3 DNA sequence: TGTGCCAGCAGTGTTGGGGGACAGGGAAACAATGAGCAGTTCTTC.

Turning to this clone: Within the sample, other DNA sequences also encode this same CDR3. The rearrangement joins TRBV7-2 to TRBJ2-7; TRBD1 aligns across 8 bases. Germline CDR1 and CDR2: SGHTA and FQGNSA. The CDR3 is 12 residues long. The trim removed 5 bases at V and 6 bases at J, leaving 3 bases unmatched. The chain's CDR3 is CASSPDRGEQYF. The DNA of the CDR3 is TGTGCCAGCAGCCCCGACAGGGGCGAGCAGTACTTC.

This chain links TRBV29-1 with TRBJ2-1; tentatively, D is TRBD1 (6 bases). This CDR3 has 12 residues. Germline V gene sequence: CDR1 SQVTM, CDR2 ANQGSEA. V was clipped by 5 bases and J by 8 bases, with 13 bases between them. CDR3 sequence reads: CSVLGGADEQFF. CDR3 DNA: TGCAGCGTTCTAGGGGGAGCGGATGAGCAGTTCTTC.

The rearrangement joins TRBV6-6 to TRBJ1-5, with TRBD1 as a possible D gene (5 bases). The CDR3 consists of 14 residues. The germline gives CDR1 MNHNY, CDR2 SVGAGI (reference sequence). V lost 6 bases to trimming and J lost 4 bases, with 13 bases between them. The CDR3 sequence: CASRPRGGNQPQHF. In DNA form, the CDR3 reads TGTGCCAGCAGACCTAGGGGAGGTAATCAGCCCCAGCATTTT.

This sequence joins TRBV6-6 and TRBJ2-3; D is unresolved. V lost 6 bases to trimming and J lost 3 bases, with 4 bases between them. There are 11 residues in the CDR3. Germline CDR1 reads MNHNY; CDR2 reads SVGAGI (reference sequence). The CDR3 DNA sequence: TGTGCCAGCAGCACTACAGATACGCAGTATTTT. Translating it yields CASSTTDTQYF.

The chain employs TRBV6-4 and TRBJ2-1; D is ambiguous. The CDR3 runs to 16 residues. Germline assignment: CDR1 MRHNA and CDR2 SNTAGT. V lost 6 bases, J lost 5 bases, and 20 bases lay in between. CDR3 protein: CASSLNGGSFDNEQFF. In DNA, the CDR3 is TGTGCCAGCAGCCTCAATGGTGGTAGTTTTGACAATGAGCAGTTCTTC.

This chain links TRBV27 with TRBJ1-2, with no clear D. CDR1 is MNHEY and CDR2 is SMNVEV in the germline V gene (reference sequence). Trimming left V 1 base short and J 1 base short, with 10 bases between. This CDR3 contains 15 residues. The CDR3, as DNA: TGTGCCAGCAGTTTATTTGGGATCCATAACTATGGCTACACCTTC. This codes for CASSLFGIHNYGYTF.

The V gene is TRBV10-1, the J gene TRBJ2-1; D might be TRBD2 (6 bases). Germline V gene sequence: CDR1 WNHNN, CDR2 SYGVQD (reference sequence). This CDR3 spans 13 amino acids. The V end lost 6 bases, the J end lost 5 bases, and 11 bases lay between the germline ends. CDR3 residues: CASSPGLHNEQFF. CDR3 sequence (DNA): TGCGCCAGCAGCCCGGGACTCCACAATGAGCAGTTCTTC.

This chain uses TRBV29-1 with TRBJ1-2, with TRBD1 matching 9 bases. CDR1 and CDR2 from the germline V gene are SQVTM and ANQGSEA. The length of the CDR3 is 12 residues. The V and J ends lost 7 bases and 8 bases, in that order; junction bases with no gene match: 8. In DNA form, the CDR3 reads TGCAGCGATGGGGGACAGGGTGAAGGCTACACCTTC. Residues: CSDGGQGEGYTF.

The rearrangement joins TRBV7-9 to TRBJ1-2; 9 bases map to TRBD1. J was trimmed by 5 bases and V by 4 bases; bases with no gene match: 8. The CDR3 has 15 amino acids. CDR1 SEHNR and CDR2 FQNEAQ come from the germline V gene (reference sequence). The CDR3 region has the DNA TGTGCCAGCAGCTATACAGGGGGCGCGGATTATGGCTACACCTTC. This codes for CASSYTGGADYGYTF.